Presented here are 10 T cell receptor beta chains from one specimen sequenced in a study of cytomegalovirus exposure and HLA in healthy donors. Researchers ran the PCR with 60 Vbeta and 13 Jbeta primers. Repertoires were generated with immunoSEQ multiplex PCR, while TCRdb's copy carries only in-frame clones and drops some. The sample contains 100,000 to 150,000 clones, approximately 82% of which appear only once. Source material: PBMCs. These receptors all stem from a boy aged 2 to 10 in good health and CMV-seronegative.

This chain links TRBV18 with TRBJ1-1; TRBD1 is a possible D gene (5 bases). The CDR3 is 12 residues long. Trimming took off 6 bases at V and 6 bases at J, with 11 bases between the two ends. Germline values: CDR1 KGHSH, CDR2 LQKENI. CDR3 nucleotides: TGTGCCAGCTCCTTCGGGGGGTCTGAAGCTTTCTTT. This sequence encodes CASSFGGSEAFF. The complete variable domain, with remaining parts taken from reference TRBV18 and TRBJ1-1, reads NAGVMQNPRHLVRRRGQEARLRCSPMKGHSHVYWYRQLPEEGLKFMVYLQKENIIDESGMPKERFSAEFPKEGPSILRIQQVVRGDSAAYFCASSFGGSEAFFGQGTRLTVV.

The chain carries TRBV2 and TRBJ2-2, with 10 bases lining up with TRBD1. Trimming removed 1 base from V and 4 bases from J; junction bases left unmatched: 0. Germline V gives CDR1 SNHLY, CDR2 FYNNEI. CDR3 length: 15 amino acids. The CDR3 sequence: CASSEGDRGTGELFF. The CDR3 DNA follows: TGTGCCAGCAGTGAAGGGGACAGGGGCACCGGGGAGCTGTTTTTT.

The V and J genes are TRBV6-5 and TRBJ1-1, with 8 bases aligning to TRBD1. CDR1 MNHEY and CDR2 SVGAGI come from the germline V gene. V lost 5 bases to trimming and J lost 6 bases; unmatched junction nucleotides: 5. The CDR3 length is 13 residues. CDR3 coding DNA: TGTGCCAGCAGTAGGGACAGGAGCTCTGAAGCTTTCTTT. Protein sequence: CASSRDRSSEAFF.

This clone was detected only a few times. The genes are TRBV6-1 and TRBJ1-2, with a tentative D call TRBD1 (6 bases). The V and J ends lost 2 bases and 0 bases respectively, with 19 bases between them. CDR1 MNHNS and CDR2 SASEGT come from the germline V gene. This CDR3 comprises 18 residues. In DNA form, the CDR3 reads TGTGCCAGCAGTGAAAGTCCCGAGGGGGGGGGAGCTAACTATGGCTACACCTTC. Residues: CASSESPEGGGANYGYTF.

The table lists this clone with a few counts. The chain has TRBV5-6 and TRBJ1-2; no firm D call. The V gene's germline CDR1 is SGHDT and CDR2 YYEEEE. The germline V and J ends were trimmed by 2 bases and 9 bases, with 11 bases remaining between them. The CDR3 spans 12 residues. The CDR3 region is CASSFLSGSYTF. The DNA for the CDR3 is TGTGCCAGCAGCTTCTTATCGGGTAGCTACACCTTC.

J is TRBJ1-5 and V is TRBV7-2; no reliable D call. Germline CDR1 SGHTA, CDR2 FQGNSA. Trimming removed 5 bases from V and 1 base from J, with 9 bases in between. The CDR3 totals 14 residues. Here the CDR3 DNA reads TGTGCCAGCAGCAGGGAGGGAAGCAATCAGCCCCAGCATTTT. Translated: CASSREGSNQPQHF.

J is TRBJ2-2 and V is TRBV29-1, with D possibly being TRBD1 (6 bases). Germline loops: CDR1 SQVTM, CDR2 ANQGSEA. CDR3 length equals 13 residues. Deletions cut 4 bases from V and 2 bases from J, with 8 bases between. The CDR3 DNA is TGCAGCGTTGCAGGGGCTAACACCGGGGAGCTGTTTTTT. Translating gives CSVAGANTGELFF.

The chain recombines TRBV6-6 with TRBJ1-3; D is unresolved. V was cut by 8 bases and J by 0 bases, with 5 bases left in between. Germline CDR1 reads MNHNY; CDR2 reads SVGAGI (reference sequence). The CDR3 is made up of 12 amino acids. Written as DNA, the CDR3 is TGTGCCAGCCGAGTCTCTGGAAACACCATATATTTT. Protein product: CASRVSGNTIYF.

The chain couples TRBV6-1 to TRBJ1-4; 7 nucleotides agree with TRBD1. Germline V gene lookup returns CDR1 MNHNS and CDR2 SASEGT. V shed 5 bases, J shed 4 bases, and the junction held 7 bases outside the gene matches. This CDR3 has 15 amino acids. The CDR3 nucleotides read TGTGCCAGCAGTAAGCGACAGGGCGGTAATGAAAAACTGTTTTTT. As protein: CASSKRQGGNEKLFF.

The V gene is TRBV5-1, the J gene TRBJ2-1; 8 bases match TRBD1. With V trimmed by 2 bases and J by 4 bases, 8 bases remained unmatched. CDR3 length equals 16 residues. In germline, CDR1 is SGHRS, CDR2 YFSETQ. This chain's CDR3 is CASSFSDRVGYNEQFF. CDR3 nucleotide sequence: TGCGCCAGCAGCTTCTCGGACAGGGTCGGTTACAATGAGCAGTTCTTC.